A selection of T cell receptor beta chains follows, all from one sample in a study of high-grade serous ovarian cancer treatment subgroups. Libraries were prepared by immunoSEQ multiplex PCR; TCRdb keeps only in-frame clonotypes and omits some of them. The repertoire consists of roughly 15,000 clones, with around 85% occurring once and the leading ten covering around 6.5%. Sequences were obtained from tumor tissue. These receptors all come from a human donor with high-grade serous ovarian cancer. CDR3s include the opening cysteine and the closing phenylalanine or tryptophan. D genes are given only for firm matches.

J gene: TRBJ2-1; D gene: .; V gene: TRBV9; CDR3 DNA: TGTGCCAGCAGGGGCTCGACCCATGAGCAGTTCTTC; CDR3 protein: CASRGSTHEQFF
J gene: TRBJ2-2; D gene: TRBD1; V gene: TRBV6-5; CDR3 DNA: TGTGCCACAGGGGGCTTTGAGAACACCGGGGAGCTGTTTTTT; CDR3 protein: CATGGFENTGELFF
J gene: TRBJ1-2; D gene: .; V gene: TRBV5-1; CDR3 DNA: TGCGCCAGCAGCTTGACCGTGGGGACCTTGGATGACTATGGCTACACCTTC; CDR3 protein: CASSLTVGTLDDYGYTF
J gene: TRBJ2-7; D gene: .; V gene: TRBV13; CDR3 DNA: TGTGCCAGCAGCTTAAACCGACCCCCGGGCGAGCAGTACTTC; CDR3 protein: CASSLNRPPGEQYF
J gene: TRBJ2-3; D gene: .; V gene: TRBV2; CDR3 DNA: TGTGCCAGCACCCCATGGGGGGATACGCAGTATTTT; CDR3 protein: CASTPWGDTQYF
J gene: TRBJ2-5; D gene: .; V gene: TRBV27; CDR3 DNA: TGTGCCAGCTCGAATGACCCCCGCGGACCAACCCGAGGGGAGACCCAGTACTTC; CDR3 protein: CASSNDPRGPTRGETQYF
J gene: TRBJ1-1; D gene: .; V gene: TRBV15; CDR3 DNA: TGTGCCACCAGCAGAGAGGGCGTTGAAGCTTTCTTT; CDR3 protein: CATSREGVEAFF
J gene: TRBJ1-1; D gene: .; V gene: TRBV19; CDR3 DNA: TGTGCCAGTAGTATCCCCCGAGTTTGGAACACTGAAGCTTTCTTT; CDR3 protein: CASSIPRVWNTEAFF
J gene: TRBJ1-4; D gene: .; V gene: TRBV2; CDR3 DNA: TGTGCCAGCAAAACCGGGTCCTTCGAAGAAAAACTGTTTTTT; CDR3 protein: CASKTGSFEEKLFF
J gene: TRBJ2-5; D gene: TRBD2; V gene: TRBV5-1; CDR3 DNA: TGCGCCAGCACCCACGGGGGGGTCCAAGAGACCCAGTACTTC; CDR3 protein: CASTHGGVQETQYF
J gene: TRBJ1-2; D gene: TRBD1; V gene: TRBV9; CDR3 DNA: TGTGCCAGCAGCTCATCCGGGACAGGGGGCGCGTTTGACTATGGCTACACCTTC; CDR3 protein: CASSSSGTGGAFDYGYTF
J gene: TRBJ2-3; D gene: .; V gene: TRBV5-1; CDR3 DNA: TGCGCCAGCAGCAGGGGTAGGGCCACAGATACGCAGTATTTT; CDR3 protein: CASSRGRATDTQYF
J gene: TRBJ1-5; D gene: TRBD1; V gene: TRBV19; CDR3 DNA: TGTGCCAGTATGGCACAGGGGGCGATACAGCCCCAGCATTTT; CDR3 protein: CASMAQGAIQPQHF
J gene: TRBJ2-6; D gene: .; V gene: TRBV19; CDR3 DNA: TGTGCCAGTGAGCCCCAGGGCTCTGGGGCCAACGTCCTGACTTTC; CDR3 protein: CASEPQGSGANVLTF
J gene: TRBJ2-2; D gene: .; V gene: TRBV29-1; CDR3 DNA: TGCAGCGGGGGACGGGGGAACACCGGGGAGCTGTTTTTT; CDR3 protein: CSGGRGNTGELFF
J gene: TRBJ2-5; D gene: TRBD2; V gene: TRBV7-6; CDR3 DNA: TGTGCCAGCAGCTTAGTTACGGGGGGATACCAAGAGACCCAGTACTTC; CDR3 protein: CASSLVTGGYQETQYF
J gene: TRBJ2-2; D gene: .; V gene: TRBV5-8; CDR3 DNA: TGTGCCAGCAGCGACAGGACGAACACCGGGGAGCTGTTTTTT; CDR3 protein: CASSDRTNTGELFF
J gene: TRBJ2-7; D gene: TRBD2; V gene: TRBV27; CDR3 DNA: TGTGCCAGCAGTTACTCTTCCAGCGGGGCTTCCTACGAGCAGTACTTC; CDR3 protein: CASSYSSSGASYEQYF
J gene: TRBJ2-5; D gene: .; V gene: TRBV7-8; CDR3 DNA: TGTGCCAGCAGCTTAGCGCGGCCAGGCGGGGAGACCCAGTACTTC; CDR3 protein: CASSLARPGGETQYF
J gene: TRBJ2-2; D gene: .; V gene: TRBV6-1; CDR3 DNA: TGTGCCAGCAACGGACAGTGGAACACCGGGGAGCTGTTTTTT; CDR3 protein: CASNGQWNTGELFF
J gene: TRBJ1-2; D gene: .; V gene: TRBV2; CDR3 DNA: TGTGCCAGCAAAGAGGGGTTTGCCTATGGCTACACCTTC; CDR3 protein: CASKEGFAYGYTF
J gene: TRBJ1-1; D gene: TRBD1; V gene: TRBV4-1; CDR3 DNA: TGCGCCAGCAGCCCTCCAGGGGGCACTGAAGCTTTCTTT; CDR3 protein: CASSPPGGTEAFF
J gene: TRBJ1-2; D gene: TRBD1; V gene: TRBV2; CDR3 DNA: TGTGCCAGCAGGACAGGGGCCGACCTCGGTGGCTACACCTTC; CDR3 protein: CASRTGADLGGYTF
J gene: TRBJ2-5; D gene: .; V gene: TRBV14; CDR3 DNA: TGTGCCAGCAGCCAAGATCCAGGAAGGCGGGAGACCCAGTACTTC; CDR3 protein: CASSQDPGRRETQYF
J gene: TRBJ2-3; D gene: .; V gene: TRBV9; CDR3 DNA: TGTGCCAGCAGCGTAGTGGACTCGCTCACAGATACGCAGTATTTT; CDR3 protein: CASSVVDSLTDTQYF
J gene: TRBJ2-5; D gene: .; V gene: TRBV5-6; CDR3 DNA: TGTGCCAGCAGCTTACCGGGACTTCAAGAGACCCAGTACTTC; CDR3 protein: CASSLPGLQETQYF
J gene: TRBJ1-1; D gene: .; V gene: TRBV28; CDR3 DNA: TGTGCCAGCAGTTCCGGCGGACGGACGAACACTGAAGCTTTCTTT; CDR3 protein: CASSSGGRTNTEAFF
J gene: TRBJ2-1; D gene: TRBD1; V gene: TRBV5-1; CDR3 DNA: TGCGCCAGTGCCCAAGGGTTGGGGACAGGGGATGAGCAGTTCTTC; CDR3 protein: CASAQGLGTGDEQFF
J gene: TRBJ2-7; D gene: TRBD1; V gene: TRBV7-8; CDR3 DNA: TGTGCCAGCAGCCGTGGACAGGGGCCGGGATACGAGCAGTACTTC; CDR3 protein: CASSRGQGPGYEQYF
J gene: TRBJ2-7; D gene: TRBD2; V gene: TRBV28; CDR3 DNA: TGTGCCAGCAGTTCGGCGAGGCGGGGGAGCTCCTACGAGCAGTACTTC; CDR3 protein: CASSSARRGSSYEQYF
J gene: TRBJ1-2; D gene: .; V gene: TRBV7-6; CDR3 DNA: TGTGCCAGCAGCCCAGGGAGTGGCTACACCTTC; CDR3 protein: CASSPGSGYTF
J gene: TRBJ2-7; D gene: TRBD1; V gene: TRBV27; CDR3 DNA: TGTGCCAGCAGTCCGCTCCGGACAGGGGGTTACTACGAGCAGTACTTC; CDR3 protein: CASSPLRTGGYYEQYF
J gene: TRBJ2-3; D gene: .; V gene: TRBV7-8; CDR3 DNA: TGTGCCAGCAGCTTAGCTGGGGCCACAGATACGCAGTATTTT; CDR3 protein: CASSLAGATDTQYF
J gene: TRBJ2-3; D gene: .; V gene: TRBV13; CDR3 DNA: TGTGCCAGCAGCCACAGGACCGCCGTGAGTTCAGATACGCAGTATTTT; CDR3 protein: CASSHRTAVSSDTQYF
J gene: TRBJ2-2; D gene: .; V gene: TRBV11-2; CDR3 DNA: TGTGCCAGCAGCCTGGACAGACTAGGACTGTTTTTT; CDR3 protein: CASSLDRLGLFF